This T cell receptor beta chain was retrieved from a study of CD8 T cells in ankylosing spondylitis. This clonotype has ten or more counts. Using its own MiXCR run on the 5' RACE reads, TCRdb lists one record per CDR3 protein. Of about 250,000 distinct CDR3 sequences in the sample, about 10% were seen once. This CDR3 is built from 12 residues. Trimming left V 3 bases short and J 12 bases short, with 12 bases between. The chain couples TRBV12-3 or TRBV12-4 to TRBJ2-4, with D uncertain. This receptor was identified in a male donor with ankylosing spondylitis or in good health (not recorded which). Sequencing was done on a sample of blood, either unsorted or a sorted T cell fraction (not recorded which). The CDR3 DNA reads TGTGCCAGCAGTTTGGTAGCCGAACCTCAGTACTTC. Translated, it gives CASSLVAEPQYF.